Listed here are 6 T cell receptor beta chains from one sample, sequenced in a study of cytomegalovirus exposure and HLA in healthy donors. The study ran its PCR with 60 Vbeta and 13 Jbeta primers. Some clones are missing from TCRdb's copy, which holds only in-frame ones; the method was immunoSEQ multiplex PCR. This sample yields about 130,000 clones, of which 80% are seen a single time; approximately 1.2% belongs to the top ten. The sample consisted of PBMCs. The receptors stem from a female donor in good health and CMV-seronegative.

The CDR3 reads CASKRTSERGWHEQFF. DNA for the CDR3: TGTGCCAGCAAAAGGACTAGCGAGAGGGGGTGGCATGAGCAGTTCTTC. The gene calls are TRBV28 and TRBJ2-1; 9 bases match TRBD2. The CDR3 consists of 16 residues. Trimming cost V 7 bases and J 8 bases; bases outside gene matches: 15. Germline assignment: CDR1 MDHEN and CDR2 SYDVKM.

Note on this clone: One end of the junction does not line up with germline, which may come from a read error. This chain connects TRBV11-3 to TRBJ2-2; 9 bases are a match to TRBD1. The CDR3 covers 20 residues. The germline V gene has CDR1 SGHNT and CDR2 YENEEA. CDR3 region: CASSLEPLRGGTGSSGELFF. The CDR3 DNA sequence: TGTGCCAGCAGCCTAGAACCCCTGCGAGGGGGGACAGGGTCCTCCGGGGAGCTGTTTTTT. The variable domain in full, completed from reference TRBV11-3 and TRBJ2-2, reads EAGVVQSPRYKIIEKKQPVAFWCNPISGHNTLYWYLQNLGQGPELLIRYENEEAVDDSQLPKDRFSAERLKGVDSTLKIQPAELGDSAVYLCASSLEPLRGGTGSSGELFFGEGSRLTVL.

The chain joins TRBV6-5 to TRBJ1-4, with 9 bases identical to TRBD1. The CDR3 spans 16 residues. V gave up 0 bases and J gave up 8 bases; unmatched junction bases: 7. Germline CDR1 MNHEY, CDR2 SVGAGI. CDR3 sequence reads: CASSYSMDRGGEKLFF. The CDR3 nucleotides are TGTGCCAGCAGTTACTCGATGGACAGGGGTGGCGAAAAACTGTTTTTT.

The chain carries TRBV30 and TRBJ1-2; D possibly corresponds to TRBD1 (5 bases). The CDR3 totals 13 residues. The V gene lost 5 bases and the J gene lost 2 bases, with 12 bases spanning the gap. Germline CDR1 GTSNPN, CDR2 SVGIG (reference sequence). The DNA of the CDR3 is TGTGCCTGGGACGGGGGAGGAAACTATGGCTACACCTTC. Residues: CAWDGGGNYGYTF.

This chain joins TRBV7-3 and TRBJ2-5; 10 positions match TRBD1. Germline CDR1 is SGHTA and CDR2 is FQGTGA. There are 14 residues in the CDR3. The trim removed 5 bases at V and 7 bases at J, leaving 7 bases unmatched. The CDR3 DNA sequence: TGTGCCAGCAGCCTGACAGGGGGCGTGGGGACCCAGTACTTC. This sequence encodes CASSLTGGVGTQYF. Based on the CDR3 plus reference TRBV7-3 and TRBJ2-5, the full variable domain is GAGVSQTPSNKVTEKGKYVELRCDPISGHTALYWYRQSLGQGPEFLIYFQGTGAADDSGLPNDRFFAVRPEGSVSTLKIQRTERGDSAVYLCASSLTGGVGTQYFGPGTRLLVL.

The V and J genes are TRBV10-3 and TRBJ2-7; D not certain. V was pared by 2 bases and J by 0 bases, with 11 bases between. Germline loops: CDR1 ENHRY, CDR2 SYGVKD. The CDR3 is 15 amino acids. The CDR3 nucleotides read TGTGCCATCAGTGAGGCCCACATAAGCTCCTACGAGCAGTACTTC. Its protein product is CAISEAHISSYEQYF.